This entry features one T cell receptor (beta chain) sequence. This specimen belongs to a study of shared clonotypes between healthy human individuals. Libraries were prepared by immunoSEQ multiplex PCR; TCRdb keeps only in-frame clonotypes and omits some of them. Found here are some 320,000 clones, more than 75% of them singletons; the top ten hold 15% to 20%. V shed 1 base and J 3 bases; nucleotides not matched to a gene: 4. There are 16 residues in the CDR3. Germline V gene lookup returns CDR1 SGHTA and CDR2 FQGNSA. The receptor's source is a man aged 18 to 35 in good health. The chain employs TRBV7-2 and TRBJ1-5; 9 bases fit TRBD1. The sequenced sample was memory CD8+ T cells sorted from blood. The subset is: CD45RO+ cells pooled with CCR7-negative TemRA cells. CDR3 sequence: CASSLGDRADNQPQHF. As DNA, the CDR3 is TGTGCCAGCAGCTTAGGGGACAGGGCCGACAATCAGCCCCAGCATTTT.